This TCR beta chain comes out of a study of blood T cell repertoires in COVID-19. Per the original data handling: Amplification of reference gene primers provided the estimated nucleated cell counts. Produced via immunoSEQ multiplex PCR; TCRdb's table is partial and in-frame only. V, J and clone size were drawn from that table, and D and trimming were deduced from the DNA. The sample has fewer than 250,000 clones; about 87% are singletons. V lost 2 bases, J lost 5 bases, and 2 bases lay in between. This CDR3 contains 11 residues. Germline V CDR1 and CDR2: KGHDR, SFDVKD. The chain couples TRBV24-1 to TRBJ1-1; D not certain. Sequencing was done on a sample of peripheral blood. This TCR was sampled from a man in his 70s with acute or convalescent COVID-19. This CDR3 is CATSDSTEAFF. CDR3 nucleotides: TGTGCCACCAGTGATTCGACTGAAGCTTTCTTT.